What follows is one TCR beta chain and its context. This entry belongs to a study of blood T cell repertoires in COVID-19. Study background: T cells, B-cell-depleted T cells, or PBMCs provided the cDNA or gDNA that served as material.

The trim removed 6 bases at V and 2 bases at J, leaving 13 bases unmatched. This CDR3 has 17 amino acids. CDR1 is LNHDA and CDR2 is SQIVND in the germline V gene (reference sequence). Original handling: Estimates of nucleated cell counts were drawn from the amplification of reference gene primers. Method: immunoSEQ multiplex PCR; TCRdb's copy keeps in-frame clones and lacks some. Clonal size and the V and J genes are those of that table, whereas D and trimming came from the DNA. The data show 200,000 to 250,000 clones, 84% seen once. Source material: peripheral blood. The V and J genes are TRBV19 and TRBJ1-5; 7 bases agree with TRBD1. This receptor was obtained from a woman between 50 and 59 years old with active or convalescent COVID-19. Here the CDR3 reads CASRLSPGRGGNQPQHF. The CDR3 DNA is TGTGCCAGTAGATTATCTCCCGGCAGGGGGGGCAATCAGCCCCAGCATTTT. Using reference TRBV19 and TRBJ1-5 for the parts outside the CDR3, the full variable domain is DGGITQSPKYLFRKEGQNVTLSCEQNLNHDAMYWYRQDPGQGLRLIYYSQIVNDFQKGDIAEGYSVSREKKESFPLTVTSAQKNPTAFYLCASRLSPGRGGNQPQHFGDGTRLSIL.